This entry concerns a single T cell receptor beta chain. Sequenced by immunoSEQ multiplex PCR; TCRdb stores in-frame clones only, minus some. The data show roughly 70,000 clones, with less than 85% seen just once and approximately 20% held by the top ten. The CDR3 sequence is 14 residues long. Trimming at V came to 4 bases and at J to 8 bases, leaving 4 bases not matched to a gene. Germline V gene data show CDR1 as SGHAT and CDR2 as FQNNGV. This specimen belongs to a study of blood T cell repertoires in COVID-19. Study summary: Spain, Italy and the United States supplied samples that represented acute and convalescent COVID-19. The analysed material was cDNA or gDNA that came from T cells, B-cell-depleted T cells, or PBMCs.

Sequenced sample: peripheral blood. The rearrangement joins TRBV11-2 to TRBJ1-6; 8 nucleotides match TRBD1. The receptor's source is a man aged 60 to 69 with acute or convalescent COVID-19. The CDR3 sequence is CASSSDRAYSPLHF. Here the CDR3 DNA reads TGTGCCAGCAGCTCGGACAGGGCATATTCACCCCTCCACTTT.